This TCR beta chain derives from a study of cytomegalovirus exposure and HLA in healthy donors. The study ran its PCR with 60 Vbeta and 13 Jbeta primers. Source study methods: Later, some 75 million unique TCR beta chains were counted in an analysis, and some 10 million of them were shared. Sequencing was performed with immunoSEQ multiplex PCR; in TCRdb, only in-frame clones are kept and a portion is missing. Clone size and V and J calls were adopted from that table, with D and trimming inferred from the DNA. Among 100,000 to 150,000 clones listed, around 80% were seen once. Study conclusions and caveats: A later analysis found common viral pathogens apparently linked to several of the most significant clusters.

This CDR3 contains 15 residues. The V gene's germline CDR1 is SGDLS and CDR2 YYNGEE. The trim removed 0 bases at V and 4 bases at J, leaving 4 bases unmatched. A remark on this clone: The antigen is unknown. Distinct nucleotide sequences in the sample also encode this CDR3.

This TCR derives from a woman aged 60 to 75 in good health and CMV-seropositive. This chain connects TRBV9 to TRBJ2-1; 7 nucleotides align to TRBD2. The sequencing sample was made of PBMCs. CDR3 bases: TGTGCCAGCAGCGTAGGGAGCGGGAATTACAATGAGCAGTTCTTC. Translation: CASSVGSGNYNEQFF.